This T cell receptor (beta chain) was recorded in a study of cytomegalovirus exposure and HLA in healthy donors. Study-wide findings and caveats: Immune exposure information comprised only CMV serostatus.

Primers included in the PCR were 60 Vbeta and 13 Jbeta primers. Libraries were prepared by immunoSEQ multiplex PCR; TCRdb keeps only in-frame clonotypes and omits some of them. The table lists over 100,000 clones, over 75% of them singletons. In its sample, this clone was seen a few times. Its cognate antigen is unknown. Per germline, CDR1 MNHEY and CDR2 SVGAGI. This CDR3 spans 15 amino acids. V lost 6 bases and J lost 0, with 9 bases in between. This receptor was identified in a male donor in good health and CMV-seropositive. Input material: PBMCs. The rearrangement uses TRBV6-5 and TRBJ2-6; no firm D call. CDR3 bases: TGTGCCAGCAGCCCCCCCCACTCTGGGGCCAACGTCCTGACTTTC. This sequence encodes CASSPPHSGANVLTF.